Below, 20 T cell receptor beta chains from the same sample are listed, as sequenced in a study of vaccination effects on CD4 cells after COVID-19. For these TCRs, the target antigens are not known. The repertoire was sequenced with immunoSEQ multiplex PCR; TCRdb's copy has only in-frame clones and lacks some. The repertoire holds 42,000 or so clones, with roughly 75% as singletons. Peptide-pool stimulation followed by sequencing identified expanded antigen-specific CD4+ clonotypes in the ViraFEST assay. Cultured cells yielded isolated CD4+ T cells after 10 days. Convalescent patients had PCR-confirmed SARS-CoV-2 infection between March and December 2020. The sequencing used CD4+ T cells from PBMCs cultured with a peptide pool, collected before COVID-19 vaccination. These receptors were obtained from a human donor who had a prior SARS-CoV-2 infection.

The table lists this clone with a count of one. The chain combines TRBV29-1 with TRBJ2-5; 7 bases fit TRBD1. The junction had 4 bases not matched to a gene; V was cut back by 7 bases and J by 2 bases. The length of the CDR3 is 12 residues. Germline CDR1 and CDR2: SQVTM and ANQGSEA. The CDR3 loop reads CSGRTGQETQYF. Written as DNA, the CDR3 is TGCAGCGGCCGGACAGGTCAAGAGACCCAGTACTTC.

The chain carries TRBV10-3 and TRBJ2-5, with 10 bases fitting TRBD2. Germline V gene data show CDR1 as ENHRY and CDR2 as SYGVKD. CDR3 length: 13 residues. Trimming at V came to 6 bases and at J to 5 bases, leaving 3 bases not matched to a gene. The CDR3 is CAISQTSGETQYF. In DNA form, the CDR3 reads TGTGCCATCAGCCAGACTAGCGGGGAGACCCAGTACTTC.

This clone was seen a handful of times. This sequence joins TRBV9 and TRBJ2-1; possible D gene TRBD2, 6 bases. V was cut by 2 bases and J by 9 bases, with 9 bases left in between. The germline V gene has CDR1 SGDLS and CDR2 YYNGEE. This CDR3 comprises 12 residues. In DNA, the CDR3 is TGTGCCAGCAGCGTCGGGAGCGGTGAGCAGTTCTTC. Translated: CASSVGSGEQFF.

This chain uses TRBV9 with TRBJ2-1, with D perhaps matching TRBD2 (6 bases). The CDR3 spans 13 residues. Trimming shortened V by 4 bases and J by 10 bases, and 15 bases separated the two germline ends. CDR1 is SGDLS, CDR2 YYNGEE, per germline. The CDR3 region is CASSYVNGGEQFF. CDR3 nucleotides: TGTGCCAGCAGCTACGTCAACGGGGGAGAGCAGTTCTTC.

In its sample, this clone was seen a few times. The rearrangement uses TRBV19 and TRBJ1-2, with D uncertain. The CDR3 covers 14 residues. Trimming removed 4 bases from V and 1 base from J, with 10 bases in between. CDR1 and CDR2 (germline): LNHDA, SQIVND (reference sequence). CDR3 bases: TGTGCCAGTAGTAGTCCGGACTTTAACTATGGCTACACCTTC. It codes for CASSSPDFNYGYTF.

The V call is TRBV5-6, the J call TRBJ1-3, with D possibly TRBD1 on 5 matching bases. The length of the CDR3 is 16 residues. V lost 0 bases, J lost 0 bases, and 10 bases lay in between. The germline V gene encodes CDR1 SGHDT and CDR2 YYEEEE. The CDR3 sequence is CASSLGQPFSGNTIYF. For the CDR3, the DNA is TGTGCCAGCAGCTTGGGACAGCCCTTCTCTGGAAACACCATATATTTT. The full variable domain, with the rest looked up from reference TRBV5-6 and TRBJ1-3, is DAGVTQSPTHLIKTRGQQVTLRCSPKSGHDTVSWYQQALGQGPQFIFQYYEEEERQRGNFPDRFSGHQFPNYSSELNVNALLLGDSALYLCASSLGQPFSGNTIYFGEGSWLTVV.

The chain carries TRBV6-5 and TRBJ2-7, with TRBD2 matching over 8 bases. This CDR3 is 14 amino acids long. Trimming at V came to 7 bases and at J to 2 bases, leaving 7 bases not matched to a gene. The V gene's germline CDR1 is MNHEY and CDR2 SVGAGI. The DNA of the CDR3 is TGTGCCAGCACCCGGCCAGCGGGGGCCTACGAGCAGTACTTC. As protein: CASTRPAGAYEQYF.

The V gene is TRBV18, the J gene TRBJ2-7; 8 bases align to TRBD1. Germline V gene lookup returns CDR1 KGHSH and CDR2 LQKENI. V trimming: 4 bases; J trimming: 2 bases; junction bases outside the gene matches: 10. There are 16 residues in the CDR3. Written as DNA, the CDR3 is TGTGCCAGCTCACAAATTGGACAGGGCCTCCCCTACGAGCAGTACTTC. Its protein product is CASSQIGQGLPYEQYF.

This clone was counted a few times. The chain is built from TRBV12-3 or TRBV12-4 and TRBJ1-5, with no clear D. CDR3 size: 12 residues. The V end was cut by 3 bases, the J end by 6 bases, with 6 bases between. In DNA, the CDR3 is TGTGCCAGCAGTTTCCCCGCTCAGCCCCAGCATTTT. Translation gives CASSFPAQPQHF.

V and J are TRBV15 and TRBJ1-4; tentative D call: TRBD1 (6 bases). CDR3 length: 15 residues. V was pared by 5 bases and J by 7 bases, with 17 bases between. Germline values: CDR1 LNHNV, CDR2 YYDKDF (reference sequence). The CDR3 is CATSAANTGFEKLFF. The CDR3 nucleotides read TGTGCCACCAGCGCAGCGAATACAGGGTTTGAAAAACTGTTTTTT.

This clone was recorded only once. The chain uses TRBV2 and TRBJ1-4; 11 nucleotides align to TRBD1. The CDR3 extends over 15 amino acids. The V gene's germline CDR1 is SNHLY and CDR2 FYNNEI. V lost 5 bases and J lost 10; bases outside the gene matches: 9. The CDR3 reads CASSPGTGGSGKLFF. The CDR3 nucleotides read TGTGCCAGCAGTCCAGGGACAGGGGGTTCCGGAAAACTGTTTTTT.

CDR3 residues: CASLGVGEIYTF. Here the CDR3 DNA reads TGTGCCAGCCTGGGAGTCGGGGAAATCTACACCTTC. The chain couples TRBV2 to TRBJ1-2; D is uncertain. Germline-derived CDR1 and CDR2 are SNHLY and FYNNEI. The CDR3 runs to 12 residues. V was shortened by 8 bases and J by 10 bases, with 17 bases between the two germline ends. The whole variable domain, filled in from reference TRBV2 and TRBJ1-2, reads EPEVTQTPSHQVTQMGQEVILRCVPISNHLYFYWYRQILGQKVEFLVSFYNNEISEKSEIFDDQFSVERPDGSNFTLKIRSTKLEDSAMYFCASLGVGEIYTFGSGTRLTVV.

This chain joins TRBV4-1 and TRBJ1-2, with 8 bases matching TRBD1. The V gene's germline CDR1 is MGHRA and CDR2 YSYEKL. Trimming at V came to 3 bases and at J to 3 bases, leaving 6 bases not matched to a gene. The CDR3 is 15 residues long. The CDR3 loop is CASSHHVQGDYGYTF. CDR3 nucleotide sequence: TGCGCCAGCAGCCATCACGTACAGGGGGACTATGGCTACACCTTC.

This rearrangement joins TRBV24-1 to TRBJ1-1, with no clear D. The CDR3 covers 17 residues. Germline V gene sequence: CDR1 KGHDR, CDR2 SFDVKD. V gave up 3 bases and J gave up 0 bases, with 16 bases separating them. The CDR3 loop reads CATSDNAVCRLNTEAFF. In DNA, the CDR3 is TGTGCCACCAGTGATAATGCGGTCTGCCGATTGAACACTGAAGCTTTCTTT.

The V and J genes are TRBV10-3 and TRBJ2-7; no clear D gene. CDR1 is ENHRY and CDR2 is SYGVKD in the germline V gene. Trimming stripped 4 bases from V and 0 bases from J, with 1 base between. CDR3 length equals 11 residues. The CDR3 region is CAISVSYEQYF. The CDR3 coding sequence is TGTGCCATCAGTGTCTCCTACGAGCAGTACTTC.

This clone was detected only once. The chain couples TRBV30 to TRBJ1-5; D is undetermined. CDR3 length: 13 amino acids. Deletions cut 3 bases from V and 7 bases from J, with 13 bases between. CDR1 and CDR2 (germline): GTSNPN, SVGIG (reference sequence). For the CDR3, the DNA is TGTGCCTGGAGCTCGGGCGATGAGCAGCCCCAGCATTTT. Residues: CAWSSGDEQPQHF.

The chain is built from TRBV7-9 and TRBJ1-4; D may be TRBD1 (5 bases). Trimming took 5 bases from V and 8 from J, leaving 12 bases between them. The CDR3 sequence is 13 residues long. Germline CDR1 and CDR2: SEHNR and FQNEAQ (reference sequence). The DNA of the CDR3 is TGTGCCAGCAGCCGGGGGTGGGGCGAAAAACTGTTTTTT. It codes for CASSRGWGEKLFF.

V and J are TRBV20-1 and TRBJ2-1; D may be TRBD1 (5 bases). The CDR3 totals 11 residues. With 6 bases removed from V and 8 bases from J, the gap between germline ends came to 11 bases. Germline-derived CDR1 and CDR2 are DFQATT and SNEGSKA (reference sequence). CDR3 loop: CSAAGWDEQFF. As DNA, the CDR3 is TGCAGTGCAGCAGGGTGGGATGAGCAGTTCTTC.

The chain links TRBV11-2 to TRBJ2-1, with TRBD2 matching over 7 bases. This CDR3 spans 15 amino acids. With V trimmed by 3 bases and J by 5 bases, 7 bases remained unmatched. CDR1 SGHAT and CDR2 FQNNGV come from the germline V gene. In DNA form, the CDR3 reads TGTGCCAGCAGCTTGCGGGAGTTCTGGGACAATGAGCAGTTCTTC. It is translated as CASSLREFWDNEQFF.

This clone was counted between two and nine times. The rearrangement joins TRBV3-1 (or the pseudogene TRBV3-2) to TRBJ1-6; TRBD1 aligns across 8 bases. The V and J ends lost 4 bases and 8 bases, in that order; junction bases with no gene match: 10. Germline V gene lookup returns CDR1 LGHDT and CDR2 YNNKEL (reference sequence). The CDR3 has 16 amino acids. This CDR3 is CASSLNPTGAYSPLHF. CDR3 DNA: TGTGCCAGCAGCCTCAACCCGACAGGGGCTTATTCACCCCTCCACTTT.